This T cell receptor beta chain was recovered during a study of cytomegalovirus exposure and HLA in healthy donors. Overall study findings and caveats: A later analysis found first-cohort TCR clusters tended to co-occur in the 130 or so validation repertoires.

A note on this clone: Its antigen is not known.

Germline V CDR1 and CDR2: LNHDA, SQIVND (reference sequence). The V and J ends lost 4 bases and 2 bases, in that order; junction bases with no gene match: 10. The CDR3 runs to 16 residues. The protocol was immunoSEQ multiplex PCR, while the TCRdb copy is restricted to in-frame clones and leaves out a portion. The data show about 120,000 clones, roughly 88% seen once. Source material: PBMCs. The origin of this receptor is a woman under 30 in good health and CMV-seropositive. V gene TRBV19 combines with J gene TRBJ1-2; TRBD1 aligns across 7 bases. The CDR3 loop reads CASSTRGQMLNYGYTF. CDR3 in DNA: TGTGCCAGTAGTACGCGGGGACAGATGTTAAACTATGGCTACACCTTC.